The 25 T cell receptor beta chains reported below all come from one sample, sequenced in a study of human thymus T cells. From resections taken during corrective heart surgery, the thymus tissue was obtained. The repertoire was sequenced with immunoSEQ multiplex PCR; TCRdb's copy has only in-frame clones and lacks some. Seen here are roughly 120,000 clones, about 95% observed once, and the top ten hold 0.02% to 0.03%. Sequencing input: thymus tissue. These TCRs come from a boy younger than two with a congenital heart defect but otherwise immunologically healthy.

The chain carries TRBV4-3 and TRBJ1-2; no reliable D call. Deletions cut 1 base from V and 8 bases from J, with 20 bases between. The CDR3 consists of 16 residues. The germline gives CDR1 LGHNA, CDR2 YSLEER. The CDR3 loop is CASSQAFNPATRGYTF. The CDR3 DNA reads TGCGCCAGCAGCCAAGCCTTCAATCCGGCCACGCGGGGCTACACCTTC.

The chain has TRBV6-5 and TRBJ1-4, with a weak D call TRBD1 (5 bases). This CDR3 has 15 residues. V was trimmed by 4 bases and J by 0 bases, leaving 9 bases between them. Germline CDR1 is MNHEY and CDR2 is SVGAGI. CDR3 sequence reads: CASSCGGATNEKLFF. The CDR3 nucleotides are TGTGCCAGCAGTTGCGGGGGGGCAACTAATGAAAAACTGTTTTTT.

In regard to this clone: This sample also contains other DNA sequences that code for the same CDR3. The chain employs TRBV29-1 and TRBJ2-3, with TRBD2 matching over 11 bases. Germline-derived CDR1 and CDR2 are SQVTM and ANQGSEA. V shed 4 bases and J 1 base; nucleotides not matched to a gene: 4. The CDR3 consists of 15 residues. In nucleotides, the CDR3 is TGCAGCGTTGGCTCGACTAGCGGGGGCACAGATACGCAGTATTTT. Translating gives CSVGSTSGGTDTQYF.

This clone was detected only once. J is TRBJ1-6 and V is TRBV5-4, with no clear D. Looked up from germline, CDR1 is SGHNT and CDR2 is YYREEE (reference sequence). Trimming left V 0 bases short and J 10 bases short, with 5 bases between. The CDR3 extends over 12 amino acids. The CDR3 here is CASSLDKSPLHF. CDR3 bases: TGTGCCAGCAGCTTGGACAAATCACCCCTCCACTTT.

The chain links TRBV19 to TRBJ2-1; D perhaps matches TRBD1 (5 bases). This CDR3 has 16 residues. Looked up from germline, CDR1 is LNHDA and CDR2 is SQIVND (reference sequence). Trimming cost V 3 bases and J 7 bases, with 19 bases left between them. The DNA for the CDR3 is TGTGCCAGTAGTATCCCCTCCAGGGTTAGTAGGAATGAGCAGTTCTTC. Residues: CASSIPSRVSRNEQFF.

The chain is built from TRBV5-1 and TRBJ1-2; D remains ambiguous. Trimming removed 4 bases at V and 3 bases at J, with 13 bases between. In germline, CDR1 is SGHRS, CDR2 YFSETQ. The CDR3 extends over 14 amino acids. The chain's CDR3 is CASSLPNGDYGYTF. CDR3 in DNA: TGCGCCAGCAGCCTTCCCAACGGGGACTATGGCTACACCTTC.

Here the CDR3 reads CASSPLEGGLYEQYF. The DNA of the CDR3 is TGCGCCAGCTCACCTCTAGAGGGGGGGCTCTACGAGCAGTACTTC. V gene TRBV5-1 combines with J gene TRBJ2-7; maybe TRBD2 (7 bases). CDR3 length: 15 amino acids. Germline V gene sequence: CDR1 SGHRS, CDR2 YFSETQ. Trimming pared 7 bases from V and 3 bases from J, leaving 20 bases between.

The V gene is TRBV6-5, the J gene TRBJ2-1; 9 bases match TRBD2. This CDR3 is 11 amino acids long. CDR1 is MNHEY, CDR2 SVGAGI, per germline. Trimming took 6 bases from V and 14 from J; bases not matched to a gene: 5. The chain's CDR3 is CASSSSGKEFF. The CDR3 DNA reads as TGTGCCAGCAGCTCTAGCGGGAAGGAGTTCTTC.

The chain uses TRBV19 and TRBJ2-7; D assignment may be TRBD1 or TRBD2 (6 bases each). Germline lookup yields CDR1 LNHDA and CDR2 SQIVND (reference sequence). V lost 7 bases to trimming and J lost 3 bases, with 13 bases between them. There are 13 residues in the CDR3. The CDR3 protein is CASKEGGGYEQYF. Here the CDR3 DNA reads TGTGCCAGTAAAGAAGGGGGAGGCTACGAGCAGTACTTC.

V usage is TRBV5-6 and J usage is TRBJ1-2; weak D call: TRBD1 (5 bases). Germline V gene lookup returns CDR1 SGHDT and CDR2 YYEEEE. The CDR3 loop spans 14 amino acids. V gave up 4 bases and J gave up 3 bases, with 13 bases separating them. The CDR3 sequence: CASSPVGEDYGYTF. In nucleotides, the CDR3 is TGTGCCAGCAGCCCTGTAGGGGAGGACTATGGCTACACCTTC. The complete variable domain, with remaining parts taken from reference TRBV5-6 and TRBJ1-2, reads DAGVTQSPTHLIKTRGQQVTLRCSPKSGHDTVSWYQQALGQGPQFIFQYYEEEERQRGNFPDRFSGHQFPNYSSELNVNALLLGDSALYLCASSPVGEDYGYTFGSGTRLTVV.

The chain is built from TRBV15 and TRBJ2-2, with no clear D. Trimming cost V 2 bases and J 6 bases, with 7 bases left between them. This CDR3 region has 13 residues. CDR1 is LNHNV and CDR2 is YYDKDF in the germline V gene (reference sequence). In DNA form, the CDR3 reads TGTGCCACCAGCAGATTTTCACCCGGGGAGCTGTTTTTT. This encodes CATSRFSPGELFF.

The chain joins TRBV19 to TRBJ2-2; 10 bases fit TRBD2. The CDR3 spans 16 residues. Losses at the gene ends were 5 bases for V and 0 bases for J; bases not matched to a gene: 3. Germline V gene data show CDR1 as LNHDA and CDR2 as SQIVND (reference sequence). The CDR3 reads CASSSSGGPNTGELFF. The CDR3 region has the DNA TGTGCCAGTAGTTCTAGCGGGGGCCCGAACACCGGGGAGCTGTTTTTT.

There are a few counts of this clone. The genes are TRBV4-2 and TRBJ2-7, with a possible D match to TRBD1 (6 bases). The V gene's germline CDR1 is LGHNA and CDR2 YNFKEQ. V dropped 0 bases and J dropped 6 bases, with 15 bases sitting between them. This CDR3 comprises 15 residues. The CDR3 sequence: CASSQDVAGVAEQYF. CDR3 in DNA: TGTGCCAGCAGCCAAGATGTGGCAGGGGTTGCCGAGCAGTACTTC.

In this sample, this clone turned up once. The rearrangement uses TRBV5-1 and TRBJ2-2; no clear D. Trimming stripped 5 bases from V and 6 bases from J, with 8 bases between. Germline V gene sequence: CDR1 SGHRS, CDR2 YFSETQ. The CDR3 is 12 residues long. The CDR3: CASRFSAGELFF. CDR3 coding DNA: TGCGCCAGCAGGTTCTCCGCCGGGGAGCTGTTTTTT. The complete variable domain, with remaining parts taken from reference TRBV5-1 and TRBJ2-2, reads KAGVTQTPRYLIKTRGQQVTLSCSPISGHRSVSWYQQTPGQGLQFLFEYFSETQRNKGNFPGRFSGRQFSNSRSEMNVSTLELGDSALYLCASRFSAGELFFGEGSRLTVL.

The CDR3 protein is CASSLDLGGPYEQYF. CDR3 sequence (DNA): TGTGCCAGCAGCCTCGACTTGGGGGGCCCCTACGAGCAGTACTTC. This chain uses TRBV4-2 with TRBJ2-7, with D perhaps being TRBD1 or TRBD2 (6 bases each). V shed 4 bases and J shed 2 bases, with 15 bases lying between them. Germline CDR1 LGHNA, CDR2 YNFKEQ. CDR3 length: 15 residues.

The rearrangement uses TRBV7-6 and TRBJ2-3; D is undetermined. The CDR3 runs 12 residues. The V end was cut by 1 base, the J end by 5 bases, with 4 bases between. CDR1 SGHVS and CDR2 FNYEAQ come from the germline V gene. The CDR3 here is CASSLEGDTQYF. CDR3 DNA sequence: TGTGCCAGCAGCTTAGAGGGAGATACGCAGTATTTT.

The chain uses TRBV25-1 and TRBJ2-5; possibly TRBD2 for D (5 bases). Trimming took off 4 bases at V and 4 bases at J, with 22 bases between the two ends. Germline loops: CDR1 MGHDK, CDR2 SYGVNS. CDR3 length equals 17 residues. This CDR3 is CASSGTISEEPSETQYF. CDR3 in DNA: TGTGCCAGCAGTGGCACCATTTCGGAGGAGCCGTCAGAGACCCAGTACTTC.

This rearrangement joins TRBV11-2 to TRBJ2-1; D not certain. V was pared by 3 bases and J by 6 bases, with 9 bases between. This CDR3 contains 13 residues. The germline CDR1 and CDR2 sequences are SGHAT and FQNNGV. This CDR3 reads CASSFRRSNEQFF. CDR3 in DNA: TGTGCCAGCAGCTTCAGGCGGTCCAATGAGCAGTTCTTC. Full variable domain (remainder filled in from reference TRBV11-2 and TRBJ2-1): EAGVAQSPRYKIIEKRQSVAFWCNPISGHATLYWYQQILGQGPKLLIQFQNNGVVDDSQLPKDRFSAERLKGVDSTLKIQPAKLEDSAVYLCASSFRRSNEQFFGPGTRLTVL.

This clone was detected only a few times. The chain joins TRBV18 to TRBJ1-2; TRBD1 is a possible D gene (5 bases). The CDR3 totals 14 residues. Trimming removed 2 bases at V and 7 bases at J, with 14 bases between. The germline V gene has CDR1 KGHSH and CDR2 LQKENI. CDR3 in DNA: TGTGCCAGCTCACCAGAAGCGGACAACGGTGGCTACACCTTC. This translates into CASSPEADNGGYTF.

This chain links TRBV5-1 with TRBJ2-3; 11 bases line up with TRBD1. This CDR3 contains 14 residues. The germline V gene has CDR1 SGHRS and CDR2 YFSETQ. The V gene end was trimmed by 7 bases and the J gene end by 5 bases; junction bases not matched to a gene: 6. CDR3 DNA sequence: TGCGCCAGCCTGGACAGGGGGCAAGGAGATACGCAGTATTTT. Its translation is CASLDRGQGDTQYF. The full variable domain, with the rest looked up from reference TRBV5-1 and TRBJ2-3, is KAGVTQTPRYLIKTRGQQVTLSCSPISGHRSVSWYQQTPGQGLQFLFEYFSETQRNKGNFPGRFSGRQFSNSRSEMNVSTLELGDSALYLCASLDRGQGDTQYFGPGTRLTVL.

The rearrangement links TRBV7-2 to TRBJ2-3; no firm D call. The CDR3 is 15 residues long. V was cut by 1 base and J by 6 bases, with 14 bases left in between. Germline V gene sequence: CDR1 SGHTA, CDR2 FQGNSA. CDR3 in amino acids: CASSLDHYLEDTQYF. The CDR3 coding sequence is TGTGCCAGCAGCTTAGACCATTATCTAGAGGATACGCAGTATTTT.

The chain employs TRBV28 and TRBJ1-6; D possibly corresponds to TRBD1 (5 bases). The CDR3 consists of 15 residues. V dropped 2 bases and J dropped 7 bases, with 12 bases sitting between them. Germline V gene lookup returns CDR1 MDHEN and CDR2 SYDVKM. This CDR3 is CASSLQLWGNSPLHF. The CDR3 DNA follows: TGTGCCAGCAGTTTACAGTTATGGGGGAATTCACCCCTCCACTTT.

The chain uses TRBV28 and TRBJ1-6; a possible D gene is TRBD1 (6 bases). Germline V CDR1 and CDR2: MDHEN, SYDVKM. This CDR3 is 15 amino acids long. The V gene lost 2 bases and the J gene lost 9 bases, with 14 bases spanning the gap. The CDR3 bases are TGTGCCAGCAGTTTACCCAAGGGGGGGAGTTCACCCCTCCACTTT. It yields the protein CASSLPKGGSSPLHF. The entire variable domain, with the rest obtained from reference TRBV28 and TRBJ1-6, is as follows: DVKVTQSSRYLVKRTGEKVFLECVQDMDHENMFWYRQDPGLGLRLIYFSYDVKMKEKGDIPEGYSVSREKKERFSLILESASTNQTSMYLCASSLPKGGSSPLHFGNGTRLTVT.

This chain uses TRBV5-1 with TRBJ2-3, with D unresolved. This CDR3 is built from 15 residues. V lost 4 bases and J lost 4, with 16 bases in between. CDR1 and CDR2 (germline): SGHRS, YFSETQ. CDR3 region: CASSLIRAVADTQYF. The CDR3 nucleotides read TGCGCCAGCAGCCTCATCCGAGCCGTGGCAGATACGCAGTATTTT.

The chain uses TRBV28 and TRBJ2-5; D is perhaps TRBD1 (6 bases). The CDR3 loop spans 14 amino acids. The V gene's germline CDR1 is MDHEN and CDR2 SYDVKM. The ends were cut back, 6 bases at V and 3 bases at J, with 14 bases in the middle. CDR3 sequence (DNA): TGTGCCAGCAGCGATAGACAGGCCGAAGAGACCCAGTACTTC. Its protein is CASSDRQAEETQYF.